Listed here are 8 T cell receptor beta chains from one sample, sequenced in a study of blood T cell repertoires in COVID-19. Measured with immunoSEQ multiplex PCR; TCRdb has only the in-frame clones, and not every one. The data contain some 150,000 clones, over 80% of them singletons. The sequencing input was peripheral blood. Every receptor here comes from a woman aged 40 to 50 with active or convalescent COVID-19.

This chain links TRBV6-2 or TRBV6-3 with TRBJ1-2; possible D gene TRBD1, 6 bases. The V end lost 5 bases, the J end lost 4 bases, and 11 bases lay between the germline ends. Germline CDR1 reads MNHEY; CDR2 reads SVGEGT. The CDR3 loop spans 13 amino acids. CDR3 loop: CASSGTGFYGYTF. The CDR3 DNA reads as TGTGCCAGCAGTGGAACAGGGTTCTATGGCTACACCTTC.

This chain uses TRBV13 with TRBJ2-7; TRBD1 agrees at 10 bases. The CDR3 is 19 residues long. Germline trimming cut 2 bases from V and 0 bases from J; bases unmatched to any gene: 13. Germline CDR1 reads PRHDT; CDR2 reads FYEKMQ (reference sequence). CDR3 bases: TGTGCCAGCAGCTTATTAACCGCCGCGACAGGGGGCAGCTCCTACGAGCAGTACTTC. This codes for CASSLLTAATGGSSYEQYF. Complete variable domain (other parts from reference TRBV13 and TRBJ2-7): AAGVIQSPRHLIKEKRETATLKCYPIPRHDTVYWYQQGPGQDPQFLISFYEKMQSDKGSIPDRFSAQQFSDYHSELNMSSLELGDSALYFCASSLLTAATGGSSYEQYFGPGTRLTVT.

In this sample, this clone turned up once. The rearrangement uses TRBV9 and TRBJ1-1; 8 positions agree with TRBD1. Germline loops: CDR1 SGDLS, CDR2 YYNGEE. This CDR3 is 15 amino acids long. With V trimmed by 3 bases and J by 5 bases, 9 bases remained unmatched. CDR3 region: CASSGEHRGETEAFF. The CDR3 DNA reads TGTGCCAGCAGCGGGGAACACAGGGGGGAAACTGAAGCTTTCTTT.

The rearrangement joins TRBV7-2 to TRBJ2-3, with 10 positions matching TRBD2. The CDR3 runs 18 residues. Germline CDR1 SGHTA, CDR2 FQGNSA. The junction had 13 bases not matched to a gene; V was cut back by 2 bases and J by 5 bases. CDR3 sequence (DNA): TGTGCCAGCAGCTTAACGAGAAGCGGGGGGGCCGTTGGAGATACGCAGTATTTT. Protein: CASSLTRSGGAVGDTQYF.

The chain has TRBV5-8 and TRBJ2-2; D gene ambiguous. CDR1 and CDR2 (germline): SGHTS, YDEGEE. The CDR3 spans 14 residues. V was trimmed by 4 bases and J by 5 bases, leaving 12 bases between them. In nucleotides, the CDR3 is TGTGCCAGCAGCCCGAGATCCCGAACCGGGGAGCTGTTTTTT. Translation: CASSPRSRTGELFF.

The gene calls are TRBV29-1 and TRBJ2-7; a possible D gene is TRBD1 (5 bases). This CDR3 is built from 14 residues. With 3 bases removed from V and 1 base from J, the gap between germline ends came to 13 bases. CDR1 SQVTM and CDR2 ANQGSEA come from the germline V gene. This CDR3 is CSVEEGDLSYEQYF. The CDR3, as DNA: TGCAGCGTTGAGGAAGGGGATCTGTCCTACGAGCAGTACTTC.

The chain employs TRBV27 and TRBJ2-3, with D perhaps TRBD2 (6 bases). From germline, CDR1 is MNHEY and CDR2 SMNVEV (reference sequence). The V and J ends lost 2 bases and 4 bases respectively, with 16 bases between them. The CDR3 has 16 amino acids. The CDR3 nucleotides are TGTGCCAGCAGTTTAATACGGCCGGGACTCTCAGATACGCAGTATTTT. Amino acid sequence: CASSLIRPGLSDTQYF.

This chain uses TRBV30 with TRBJ2-5; tentatively, D is TRBD2 (7 bases). Germline V CDR1 and CDR2: GTSNPN, SVGIG (reference sequence). The CDR3 is 15 residues long. The ends were cut back, 3 bases at V and 0 bases at J, with 14 bases in the middle. As DNA, the CDR3 is TGTGCCTGGAGGGGGGGGGCCCCGTACCAAGAGACCCAGTACTTC. It is translated as CAWRGGAPYQETQYF.